The 30 T cell receptor beta chains below come from one sample, sequenced in a study of T cell changes during pregnancy in multiple sclerosis (dated by TCRdb to about 2019). The library was generated by the immunoSEQ multiplex PCR assay. TCRdb took this table from immuneACCESS and kept in-frame rearrangements with V and J called. Such tables lack part of the clones; where checked against another copy, unresolved V genes explain under half of the gap, and the rest is unexplained. The sample table lists around 64,000 clones, over 90% of them with a count of one. Together, the top ten hold 2.6% of the sample. This specimen was CD8+ T cells from peripheral blood mononuclear cells, taken in the third trimester of pregnancy. The receptors derive from a female donor with multiple sclerosis, enrolled in a pregnancy study.

This chain joins TRBV6-1 and TRBJ1-1; 12 nucleotides match TRBD1. Germline V gene data show CDR1 as MNHNS and CDR2 as SASEGT. The V and J ends lost 4 bases and 8 bases, in that order; junction bases with no gene match: 14. The CDR3 length is 17 residues. CDR3: CASSVGTGGVFLQEAFF. The CDR3 DNA is TGTGCCAGCAGTGTGGGGACAGGGGGCGTGTTCCTCCAAGAAGCTTTCTTT.

This chain links TRBV5-4 with TRBJ2-6, with D possibly being TRBD1 (6 bases). V shed 0 bases and J shed 0 bases, with 10 bases lying between them. This CDR3 is built from 17 residues. Per germline, CDR1 SGHNT and CDR2 YYREEE (reference sequence). The CDR3 spells CASSLGQVLSGANVLTF. The CDR3 bases are TGTGCCAGCAGCTTGGGACAGGTTCTCTCTGGGGCCAACGTCCTGACTTTC.

Only one count was recorded for this clone. The V call is TRBV7-9, the J call TRBJ2-7; TRBD1 is a possible D gene (5 bases). The length of the CDR3 is 15 residues. Trimming removed 5 bases from V and 3 bases from J, with 17 bases in between. Germline V CDR1 and CDR2: SEHNR, FQNEAQ (reference sequence). The CDR3 loop reads CASSPSTGALYEQYF. Written as DNA, the CDR3 is TGTGCCAGCAGCCCTTCGACTGGGGCCCTCTACGAGCAGTACTTC.

V usage is TRBV9 and J usage is TRBJ2-5; TRBD1 might be the D (6 bases). Germline-derived CDR1 and CDR2 are SGDLS and YYNGEE. Trimming stripped 4 bases from V and 5 bases from J, with 21 bases between. There are 16 residues in the CDR3. As DNA, the CDR3 is TGTGCCAGCAGCCCGGAAGGGGGATCGCGGGCGGAGACCCAGTACTTC. As protein: CASSPEGGSRAETQYF. The complete variable domain, with remaining parts taken from reference TRBV9 and TRBJ2-5, reads DSGVTQTPKHLITATGQRVTLRCSPRSGDLSVYWYQQSLDQGLQFLIQYYNGEERAKGNILERFSAQQFPDLHSELNLSSLELGDSALYFCASSPEGGSRAETQYFGPGTRLLVL.

The chain has TRBV18 and TRBJ2-1; TRBD1 matches at 7 bases. The CDR3 loop spans 13 amino acids. Germline values: CDR1 KGHSH, CDR2 LQKENI. V lost 3 bases to trimming and J lost 9 bases; unmatched junction nucleotides: 5. The CDR3 here is CASSPTRQGEQFF. In DNA form, the CDR3 reads TGTGCCAGCTCACCCACCCGACAGGGTGAGCAGTTCTTC. The full variable domain, rest sourced from reference TRBV18 and TRBJ2-1, is NAGVMQNPRHLVRRRGQEARLRCSPMKGHSHVYWYRQLPEEGLKFMVYLQKENIIDESGMPKERFSAEFPKEGPSILRIQQVVRGDSAAYFCASSPTRQGEQFFGPGTRLTVL.

This chain joins TRBV29-1 and TRBJ1-5; 10 positions match TRBD1. Germline V gene data show CDR1 as SQVTM and CDR2 as ANQGSEA. The CDR3 consists of 12 residues. The J segment lost 7 bases and the V segment lost 6 bases, leaving 3 bases of the junction unmatched. The CDR3 loop is CSVGTGAQPQHF. The CDR3, as DNA: TGCAGCGTGGGGACAGGGGCGCAGCCCCAGCATTTT.

V is TRBV6-1 and J is TRBJ2-7, with 9 bases fitting TRBD1. V lost 3 bases and J lost 5; bases outside the gene matches: 2. Germline CDR1 MNHNS, CDR2 SASEGT. The CDR3 length is 13 residues. This CDR3 is CASSEWTGDEQYF. The CDR3 DNA follows: TGTGCCAGCAGTGAGTGGACAGGGGACGAGCAGTACTTC.

The chain has TRBV7-9 and TRBJ2-1; 8 positions match TRBD1. Germline CDR1 reads SEHNR; CDR2 reads FQNEAQ (reference sequence). This CDR3 spans 15 amino acids. The trim removed 2 bases at V and 8 bases at J, leaving 8 bases unmatched. Here the CDR3 DNA reads TGTGCCAGCAGCTTATTCCAGGGGGCGGTCGATGAGCAGTTCTTC. Amino acid sequence: CASSLFQGAVDEQFF.

V and J are TRBV27 and TRBJ1-4, with unresolved D. CDR3 length: 13 residues. Trimming removed 4 bases at V and 3 bases at J, with 6 bases between. Germline CDR1 is MNHEY and CDR2 is SMNVEV (reference sequence). The CDR3 loop reads CASSYQANEKLFF. The CDR3 bases are TGTGCCAGCAGTTATCAGGCTAATGAAAAACTGTTTTTT.

V usage is TRBV28 and J usage is TRBJ2-5; TRBD2 might be the D (6 bases). Deletions cut 6 bases from V and 0 bases from J, with 20 bases between. The CDR3 contains 17 residues. From germline, CDR1 is MDHEN and CDR2 SYDVKM. The CDR3 bases are TGTGCCAGCAGCCCTCAGCCGGGACTTCCCTACCAAGAGACCCAGTACTTC. Protein: CASSPQPGLPYQETQYF. The entire variable domain, with the rest obtained from reference TRBV28 and TRBJ2-5, is as follows: DVKVTQSSRYLVKRTGEKVFLECVQDMDHENMFWYRQDPGLGLRLIYFSYDVKMKEKGDIPEGYSVSREKKERFSLILESASTNQTSMYLCASSPQPGLPYQETQYFGPGTRLLVL.

This chain's CDR3 is CASSLWTGGRTEAFF. CDR3 sequence (DNA): TGTGCCAGCAGTTTATGGACAGGGGGCCGGACTGAAGCTTTCTTT. The chain employs TRBV27 and TRBJ1-1; 11 bases are shared with TRBD1. This CDR3 region has 15 residues. The V and J ends lost 1 base and 5 bases, in that order; junction bases with no gene match: 3. Germline CDR1 reads MNHEY; CDR2 reads SMNVEV (reference sequence).

The J gene is TRBJ2-2, the V gene TRBV28, with D hard to call. The CDR3 has 16 residues. Germline loops: CDR1 MDHEN, CDR2 SYDVKM. V was trimmed by 2 bases and J by 3 bases, leaving 13 bases between them. The CDR3 region is CASSLTPRLYTGELFF. The CDR3 DNA sequence: TGTGCCAGCAGTTTAACGCCCAGGTTATACACCGGGGAGCTGTTTTTT.

This chain uses TRBV7-8 with TRBJ2-5; maybe TRBD2 (6 bases). The germline V gene has CDR1 SGHVS and CDR2 FQNEAQ. V shed 3 bases and J shed 3 bases, with 23 bases lying between them. This CDR3 contains 18 residues. The CDR3 DNA reads TGTGCCAGCAGCTTCATTACCCTGGGGCTAGCGAGGGAAGAGACCCAGTACTTC. Its translation is CASSFITLGLAREETQYF.

Here the CDR3 reads CASHPGTPVTGELFF. In DNA form, the CDR3 reads TGTGCCAGCCATCCAGGGACACCTGTTACCGGGGAGCTGTTTTTT. The chain combines TRBV27 with TRBJ2-2; a possible D gene is TRBD1 (6 bases). Deletions cut 8 bases from V and 5 bases from J, with 18 bases between. CDR1 MNHEY and CDR2 SMNVEV come from the germline V gene (reference sequence). The CDR3 runs to 15 residues.

The chain combines TRBV6-5 with TRBJ1-2; a weak D match, TRBD1 (5 bases). Germline CDR1 MNHEY, CDR2 SVGAGI. Trimming removed 3 bases from V and 6 bases from J, with 11 bases in between. This CDR3 contains 13 residues. The CDR3 coding sequence is TGTGCCAGCAGTTATAGGACAAGCCATGGCTACACCTTC. This translates into CASSYRTSHGYTF.

The chain has TRBV6-5 and TRBJ2-3, with a possible D match to TRBD1 (6 bases). CDR1 is MNHEY and CDR2 is SVGAGI in the germline V gene. V lost 4 bases and J lost 4, with 15 bases in between. The CDR3 consists of 15 residues. In DNA form, the CDR3 reads TGTGCCAGCAGTTGGGGACACCACGGGCCAGATACGCAGTATTTT. Protein: CASSWGHHGPDTQYF.

CDR3 sequence (DNA): TGTGCCAGCAGCCGAGAACAGGGTGAAGCTAGCGGCTACACCTTC. It specifies CASSREQGEASGYTF. The genes are TRBV14 and TRBJ1-2; TRBD1 is a possible D gene (6 bases). Trimming stripped 4 bases from V and 8 bases from J, with 20 bases between. Germline values: CDR1 SGHDN, CDR2 FVKESK. The CDR3 contains 15 residues.

Details on this clone: The sample holds other DNA sequences that translate to the same CDR3. The chain is built from TRBV5-4 and TRBJ1-5, with 9 bases fitting TRBD1. The CDR3 extends over 15 amino acids. With 4 bases clipped from V and 4 bases from J, the junction kept 6 bases outside the gene matches. Germline assignment: CDR1 SGHNT and CDR2 YYREEE (reference sequence). In nucleotides, the CDR3 is TGTGCCAGCAGCCCGGACAGGGGACTAAATCAGCCCCAGCATTTT. Amino acids: CASSPDRGLNQPQHF.

V and J are TRBV7-2 and TRBJ1-4; D remains unclear. This CDR3 is 12 amino acids long. Trimming left V 5 bases short and J 7 bases short, with 8 bases between. In germline, CDR1 is SGHTA, CDR2 FQGNSA. CDR3 loop: CASSPAGEKLFF. For the CDR3, the DNA is TGTGCCAGCAGCCCCGCGGGTGAAAAACTGTTTTTT.

The chain recombines TRBV4-1 with TRBJ1-2, with D perhaps matching TRBD1 (5 bases). The V and J ends lost 0 bases and 0 bases respectively, with 11 bases between them. The CDR3 consists of 16 residues. Looked up from germline, CDR1 is MGHRA and CDR2 is YSYEKL. The CDR3 here is CASSQDRGGSNYGYTF. In DNA form, the CDR3 reads TGCGCCAGCAGCCAAGATAGGGGCGGTTCTAACTATGGCTACACCTTC.

This chain links TRBV4-3 with TRBJ2-1; 11 positions agree with TRBD2. The ends lost 1 base at V and 5 bases at J; junction bases unmatched: 4. The CDR3 covers 16 residues. CDR1 is LGHNA, CDR2 YSLEER, per germline. CDR3 in amino acids: CASSQVLTSGNNEQFF. DNA of the CDR3: TGCGCCAGCAGCCAAGTTTTGACTAGCGGGAACAATGAGCAGTTCTTC.

The CDR3 DNA follows: TGTGCCTGCGGGGACAGGGGTGGCACCGGGGAGCTGTTTTTT. This codes for CACGDRGGTGELFF. The genes are TRBV10-3 and TRBJ2-2; 10 nucleotides align to TRBD1. CDR3 length: 14 amino acids. V was clipped by 11 bases and J by 4 bases; unmatched bases: 7. Germline assignment: CDR1 ENHRY and CDR2 SYGVKD.

The chain employs TRBV11-3 and TRBJ2-2; D might be TRBD1 (6 bases). The CDR3 extends over 14 amino acids. Germline lookup yields CDR1 SGHNT and CDR2 YENEEA. Trimming removed 3 bases from V and 4 bases from J, with 9 bases in between. The CDR3 DNA sequence: TGTGCCAGCAGCTTGAGCAGGGGCACCGGGGAGCTGTTTTTT. Translated, it gives CASSLSRGTGELFF.

V usage is TRBV14 and J usage is TRBJ2-5, with TRBD2 matching over 11 bases. Germline V gives CDR1 SGHDN, CDR2 FVKESK. The CDR3 has 16 residues. The V and J ends lost 4 bases and 1 base, in that order; junction bases with no gene match: 5. This chain's CDR3 is CASSLWTSGPQETQYF. The CDR3 nucleotides are TGTGCCAGCAGCCTGTGGACTAGCGGGCCCCAAGAGACCCAGTACTTC.

The rearrangement links TRBV28 to TRBJ2-1; 8 positions agree with TRBD1. Germline lookup yields CDR1 MDHEN and CDR2 SYDVKM. The trim removed 5 bases at V and 8 bases at J, leaving 8 bases unmatched. The CDR3 extends over 14 amino acids. CDR3 protein: CASSRRNRGDEQFF. DNA for the CDR3: TGTGCCAGCAGTCGAAGAAACAGGGGGGATGAGCAGTTCTTC.

The rearrangement links TRBV6-4 to TRBJ1-1; 7 bases line up with TRBD1. J lost 4 bases, V lost 5 bases, and 7 bases had no gene match. Germline V gene sequence: CDR1 MRHNA, CDR2 SNTAGT. CDR3 length equals 14 residues. CDR3 region: CASSKTGVGTEAFF. The CDR3 DNA sequence: TGTGCCAGCAGTAAAACAGGGGTGGGCACTGAAGCTTTCTTT.

The gene calls are TRBV7-9 and TRBJ1-3, with D unclear. Germline V gene data show CDR1 as SEHNR and CDR2 as FQNEAQ (reference sequence). The V and J ends lost 1 base and 3 bases respectively, with 4 bases between them. The CDR3 runs 13 residues. For the CDR3, the DNA is TGTGCCAGCAGCTTAGTCGGTGGAAACACCATATATTTT. Translating gives CASSLVGGNTIYF.

The rearrangement joins TRBV6-1 to TRBJ2-7, with D uncertain. Germline loops: CDR1 MNHNS, CDR2 SASEGT. CDR3 length equals 13 residues. Trimming removed 10 bases at V and 5 bases at J, with 18 bases between. The CDR3 DNA reads TGTGCCACGGGTAAGAATGTCGTGGACGAGCAGTACTTC. It is translated as CATGKNVVDEQYF.

The V call is TRBV5-5, the J call TRBJ2-5; 9 positions match TRBD2. Trimming at V came to 0 bases and at J to 5 bases, leaving 11 bases not matched to a gene. CDR3 length: 17 residues. Germline V lookup: CDR1 SGHKS, CDR2 YYEKEE (reference sequence). In DNA form, the CDR3 reads TGTGCCAGCAGCTTGGGGACGGCTAGCGGGATAGGGGAGACCCAGTACTTC. This sequence encodes CASSLGTASGIGETQYF.

The V gene is TRBV4-2, the J gene TRBJ2-1, with a weak D call TRBD1 (6 bases). Germline CDR1 and CDR2: LGHNA and YNFKEQ. V lost 0 bases and J 1 base, leaving 10 bases between the germline ends. CDR3 size: 16 residues. The CDR3 DNA follows: TGTGCCAGCAGCCAAGATTGGACAGCTTCCTACAATGAGCAGTTCTTC. This sequence encodes CASSQDWTASYNEQFF.